This T cell receptor (beta chain) was documented in a study of early T cells in non-severe SARS-CoV-2 infection. The CDR3 has 13 amino acids. CDR1 is SGHVS, CDR2 FNYEAQ, per germline. V lost 4 bases, J lost 4 bases, and 8 bases lay in between. Using its own MiXCR run on the 5' RACE reads, TCRdb lists one record per CDR3 protein. The sample has 85,000 to 95,000 distinct CDR3 sequences, approximately 16% seen once. The input for sequencing was whole blood, taken at baseline. The clonotype was recovered from an adult who was a healthcare worker with PCR-confirmed SARS-CoV-2 infection or an uninfected control (not recorded which). The chain employs TRBV7-6 and TRBJ1-3; D gene uncertain. CDR3 sequence reads: CASSSGRGNTIYF. CDR3 DNA sequence: TGTGCCAGCAGCTCCGGCCGGGGAAACACCATATATTTT. Full variable domain (missing parts from reference TRBV7-6 and TRBJ1-3): GAGVSQSPRYKVTKRGQDVALRCDPISGHVSLYWYRQALGQGPEFLTYFNYEAQQDKSGLPNDRFSAERPEGSISTLTIQRTEQRDSAMYRCASSSGRGNTIYFGEGSWLTVV.